This paragraph covers one T cell receptor (beta chain) sequence. It lacks a known antigen. Base quality data are lacking; no much larger clone is found one base away. TCRbeta CDR3 regions were amplified from genomic DNA using the immunoSEQ Assay, a bias-controlled multiplex PCR. On the study's bioinformatics: Nucleated cell counts per sample were estimated from amplification of reference gene primers within the assay. To quantify the absolute abundance of each unique TCRbeta CDR3 rearrangement, sequence reads were collapsed and filtered. For each sample, productive Simpson clonality was calculated as the square root of Simpson's diversity index over productive rearrangements. TCRdb obtained this table from immuneACCESS and retained in-frame rearrangements with V and J assigned. These tables miss some clones; where compared with another copy, unresolved V genes account for less than half of the shortfall, and the remainder is unexplained. That table gives V, J and clone size, and the DNA gave D and trimming. The sample table records about 46,000 clones; around 83% of these occur just once. The ten largest clones add up to roughly 3% of the sample.

The junction shows trimming of 1 base on V and 3 bases on J, and the gene matches do not reach 8 bases of it. The CDR3 runs 16 amino acids, cysteine and phenylalanine included. The kept DNA is CDR3 alone, 48 bases in frame from the first base. Reading the germline V gene (reference sequence) gives CDR1 GTSNPN and CDR2 SVGIG. The record originates from a study of blood T cell repertoires in COVID-19 (dated by TCRdb to the early 2020s). At the level of the whole study: Collaborator samples came from the United States, Italy and Spain and covered acute and convalescent phases of COVID-19. The material from the prospective study consisted of cDNA or gDNA derived from T cells, B-cell-depleted T cells, or PBMCs. The dataset comprised deeply sampled blood TCRbeta repertoires from subjects exposed to, actively infected with, or recovered from COVID-19. The repertoires were made available in a free public database intended to serve as a resource for research on the immune response to SARS-CoV-2. Samples were obtained from the ongoing ImmuneRACE study (first 160 participants) and from 1,000 to 1,500 subjects provided by 6 global collaborators. A de-identified subject ID, COVID-19 status, age in years and sex were almost always included in the sample metadata. Where available, HLA class I and class II types were obtained from metadata supplied by the sample provider rather than from assay-based typing. The full study reports these points: The amount of clinical and demographic metadata varied by source and participant and was provided uncurated.

Participants in the prospective study were enrolled through a virtual design, were aged roughly 18 to 95 years, and lived in approximately 24 United States geographic areas. Cohort assignment in the prospective study relied on participant-reported clinical history from a screening survey and a study questionnaire. Recovered participants in ImmuneRACE Cohort 3 were defined as having two consecutive negative NP/OP PCR tests, clearance from a healthcare professional, or resolution of symptoms. Mobile phlebotomists in the prospective study collected whole blood, serum and a nasopharyngeal or oropharyngeal swab from every participant. Additional blood draws and questionnaires over an approximately 2-month period could optionally be provided by prospective study participants. Before DNA extraction, blood samples from the prospective study were shipped at room temperature or frozen.

The receptor's source is a woman aged 45-65 years who had recovered from COVID-19. This sequence uses TRBV30 and TRBJ2-5; 10 bases in between match TRBD2. Sequencing input: PBMCs or T cells enriched from blood (not recorded which). The CDR3 loop reads CAWSGWGSGGKETQYF. The base sequence is TGTGCCTGGAGTGGTTGGGGTAGCGGGGGGAAAGAGACCCAGTACTTC.